These T cell receptor beta chains were read from a single sample in a study of OX40 agonist ivuxolimab in advanced cancers. Libraries were prepared by immunoSEQ multiplex PCR; TCRdb keeps only in-frame clonotypes and omits some of them. The sample lists tens of thousands of clones, approximately 91% seen once, with around 25% in the top ten. The specimen was CD4+ or CD8+ T cells sorted from blood, collected in a trial of the OX40 agonist ivuxolimab. All receptors come from an adult with an advanced solid tumor such as melanoma, head and neck, liver or kidney cancer. CDR3s include the opening cysteine and the closing phenylalanine or tryptophan. A D gene is named only where the DNA matches it firmly. The size of a clone is reported for some rows only, either as once, few or many, or as a class for expanded clones.

TRBJ1-1 | TRBV6-5 | . | . | CASSYSGGLNTEAFF | TGTGCCAGCAGTTACTCAGGGGGACTGAACACTGAAGCTTTCTTT
TRBJ1-2 | TRBV19 | TRBD1 | . | CASSIGPTGSYGYTF | TGTGCCAGTAGTATAGGCCCGACAGGGAGCTATGGCTACACCTTC
TRBJ2-1 | TRBV27 | TRBD2 | . | CASSWTRTAYNEQFF | TGTGCCAGCAGTTGGACTAGGACGGCCTACAATGAGCAGTTCTTC
TRBJ2-2 | TRBV11-3 | . | . | CASSSGSTGELFF | TGTGCCAGCAGCTCTGGGAGCACCGGGGAGCTGTTTTTT
TRBJ2-1 | TRBV4-3 | TRBD2 | once | CASSQDRAGDIYNEQFF | TGCGCCAGCAGCCAAGATCGGGCGGGAGATATTTACAATGAGCAGTTCTTC
TRBJ2-1 | TRBV27 | . | . | CASSFLGVSYNEQFF | TGTGCCAGCAGTTTTTTGGGGGTTTCCTACAATGAGCAGTTCTTC
TRBJ1-5 | TRBV5-1 | . | . | CASSLEGGSGQPQHF | TGCGCCAGCAGCTTGGAAGGCGGATCGGGTCAGCCCCAGCATTTT
TRBJ2-7 | TRBV29-1 | TRBD1 | once | CSVEVTGTVSYEQYF | TGCAGCGTTGAAGTTACCGGGACAGTCTCCTACGAGCAGTACTTC
TRBJ2-6 | TRBV5-5 | . | . | CASSLSQGGANVLTF | TGTGCCAGCAGCTTGTCCCAAGGTGGGGCCAACGTCCTGACTTTC
TRBJ2-1 | TRBV5-1 | . | . | CASSLAFDEQFF | TGCGCCAGCAGCTTGGCCTTCGATGAGCAGTTCTTC
TRBJ1-5 | TRBV2 | . | few | CASRVTGGIYQPQHF | TGTGCCAGCAGAGTTACGGGGGGGATTTATCAGCCCCAGCATTTT
TRBJ2-1 | TRBV19 | TRBD2 | . | CASSILAGGSSYNEQFF | TGTGCCAGTAGTATCCTTGCGGGAGGGAGCTCCTACAATGAGCAGTTCTTC
TRBJ1-1 | TRBV15 | TRBD1 | . | CATSRDEGASGGLSNPEDAFF | TGTGCCACCAGCAGAGATGAGGGTGCCTCAGGGGGCCTCTCAAACCCGGAGGATGCTTTCTTT
TRBJ2-2 | TRBV5-6 | . | . | CASSPDRGNTGELFF | TGTGCCAGCAGCCCGGATCGGGGGAACACCGGGGAGCTGTTTTTT
TRBJ2-7 | TRBV13 | TRBD2 | . | CASSLWSSGAPEQYF | TGTGCCAGCAGCTTATGGTCTAGCGGAGCTCCGGAGCAGTACTTC
TRBJ2-5 | TRBV6-1 | . | . | CASRPGRAETQYF | TGTGCCAGCAGGCCCGGTCGGGCAGAGACCCAGTACTTC
TRBJ1-4 | TRBV4-3 | TRBD1 | medium-sized | CASSQQTGPNEKLFF | TGCGCCAGCAGCCAGCAGACAGGGCCTAATGAAAAACTGTTTTTT
TRBJ2-1 | TRBV7-9 | TRBD2 | . | CASRWTSGGDSYNEQFF | TGTGCCAGCAGGTGGACTAGCGGGGGGGATTCCTACAATGAGCAGTTCTTC
TRBJ2-5 | TRBV9 | . | . | CASSGDRDQETQYF | TGTGCCAGCAGCGGCGACAGAGACCAAGAGACCCAGTACTTC
TRBJ2-3 | TRBV7-3 | TRBD2 | . | CASSHPLGTSGVRADTQYF | TGTGCCAGCAGCCACCCGCTTGGGACTAGCGGGGTTAGGGCAGATACGCAGTATTTT
TRBJ2-3 | TRBV5-4 | . | . | CASSLSGLGDDTQYF | TGTGCCAGCAGCTTGTCCGGGTTAGGGGACGATACGCAGTATTTT
TRBJ2-7 | TRBV11-3 | . | . | CASSFESSYEQYF | TGTGCCAGCAGCTTTGAGAGCTCCTACGAGCAGTACTTC
TRBJ2-4 | TRBV13 | . | . | CASSSLRAKNIQYF | TGTGCCAGCAGCTCCTTGAGGGCCAAAAACATTCAGTACTTC
TRBJ2-7 | TRBV7-9 | . | once | CASSPPLGTTYEQYF | TGTGCCAGCAGCCCCCCTCTAGGGACAACCTACGAGCAGTACTTC
TRBJ2-7 | TRBV5-3 | . | . | CASSLWGYEQYF | TGTGCCAGCAGCTTGTGGGGTTACGAGCAGTACTTC
TRBJ1-5 | TRBV6-5 | TRBD1 | . | CASGQASYQPQHF | TGTGCCAGCGGACAGGCCTCTTATCAGCCCCAGCATTTT